The next 26 T cell receptor beta chains were all read from a single sample in a study of vaccination and CD4 T cells after COVID-19. These receptors have no identified antigens. Oncomine TCR Beta short-read sequencing was applied to DNA from cultured CD4+ T cells. Via MiXCR, TCRdb re-called the PCR reads, giving one row per CDR3 protein. There are 8,000 to 9,000 distinct CDR3 sequences in the sample; over 70% occur only once, and roughly 34% lies in the top ten. Described treatment: approximately 10-day PBMC culture with coronavirus spike peptide pools or control peptides (ViraFEST assay). Specimen: CD4+ T cells from blood, cultured in vitro. Receptors originate from a human donor who had recovered from COVID-19.

This clonotype occurred a few times. V usage is TRBV7-9 and J usage is TRBJ1-5; 7 bases are shared with TRBD1. Looked up from germline, CDR1 is SEHNR and CDR2 is FQNEAQ (reference sequence). This CDR3 is 12 amino acids long. The V segment lost 9 bases and the J segment 3 bases; nucleotides outside the gene matches: 2. DNA of the CDR3: TGTGCCAGTGGGACAGACAATCAGCCCCAGCATTTT. Its translation is CASGTDNQPQHF.

In nucleotides, the CDR3 is TGTGCCAGCGGGGTAGACAGGGGGAATCAGCCCCAGCATTTT. Residues: CASGVDRGNQPQHF. The rearrangement links TRBV2 to TRBJ1-5; 9 bases are a match to TRBD1. V trimming: 8 bases; J trimming: 4 bases; junction bases outside the gene matches: 6. There are 14 residues in the CDR3. Germline values: CDR1 SNHLY, CDR2 FYNNEI.

J is TRBJ2-5 and V is TRBV6-2 or TRBV6-3; D might be TRBD1 or TRBD2, each matching 6 bases. The CDR3 has 15 residues. Germline assignment: CDR1 MNHEY and CDR2 SVGEGT. Trimming shortened V by 5 bases and J by 5 bases, and 18 bases separated the two germline ends. The CDR3 nucleotides are TGTGCCAGCAGTACCTTTCGGGGGCGCGAGGAGACCCAGTACTTC. It translates to CASSTFRGREETQYF.

As for this clonotype: A junction boundary mismatches the germline segment, possibly from a read error. This rearrangement joins TRBV28 to TRBJ2-7, with 11 bases lining up with TRBD2. The germline V gene encodes CDR1 MDHEN and CDR2 SYDVKM. The CDR3 spans 15 residues. The CDR3 DNA reads TGTGCCAACAGTTCGCCGGGACTAGCGGACTACGAGCAGTACTTC. It is translated as CANSSPGLADYEQYF.

The chain links TRBV2 to TRBJ1-1; D is unclear. Germline CDR1 and CDR2: SNHLY and FYNNEI. V lost 8 bases and J lost 6, with 19 bases in between. This CDR3 contains 14 residues. The CDR3 DNA is TGTGCCAGCCAAACACGGCTTGACCTCCCTGAAGCTTTCTTT. Protein sequence: CASQTRLDLPEAFF.

This CDR3 reads CSARGGGGWDRGYNEQFF. The CDR3 DNA sequence: TGCAGTGCTAGAGGGGGGGGTGGCTGGGACAGGGGATACAATGAGCAGTTCTTC. The V call is TRBV20-1, the J call TRBJ2-1; 10 bases are shared with TRBD1. In germline, CDR1 is DFQATT, CDR2 SNEGSKA (reference sequence). Trimming cost V 1 base and J 4 bases; bases outside gene matches: 13. This CDR3 is built from 18 residues.

The chain links TRBV25-1 to TRBJ1-2; 10 nucleotides line up with TRBD1. Germline CDR1 reads MGHDK; CDR2 reads SYGVNS. This CDR3 contains 13 residues. J lost 7 bases, V lost 5 bases, and 4 bases had no gene match. In DNA form, the CDR3 reads TGTGCCAGCAGTCACGACAGGGGGCTTGGCTACACCTTC. Its translation: CASSHDRGLGYTF.

This clonotype has just one count. The rearrangement links TRBV19 to TRBJ2-5, with D maybe TRBD1 (6 bases). The germline V gene encodes CDR1 LNHDA and CDR2 SQIVND (reference sequence). The CDR3 length is 14 residues. Trimming stripped 4 bases from V and 4 bases from J, with 13 bases between. CDR3 sequence (DNA): TGTGCCAGTAGTAGACAGGCGAGGAGAGAGACCCAGTACTTC. Translated, it gives CASSRQARRETQYF. The variable domain in full, with the rest retrieved from reference TRBV19 and TRBJ2-5, is DGGITQSPKYLFRKEGQNVTLSCEQNLNHDAMYWYRQDPGQGLRLIYYSQIVNDFQKGDIAEGYSVSREKKESFPLTVTSAQKNPTAFYLCASSRQARRETQYFGPGTRLLVL.

The rearrangement joins TRBV20-1 to TRBJ2-5, with a weak D call TRBD2 (5 bases). CDR3 length: 17 residues. Germline V gives CDR1 DFQATT, CDR2 SNEGSKA (reference sequence). The ends were cut back, 0 bases at V and 1 base at J, with 18 bases in the middle. CDR3 nucleotides: TGCAGTGCTAGAGATGGTCGGAGGTGGGGTAGCCAAGAGACCCAGTACTTC. This translates into CSARDGRRWGSQETQYF.

The chain has TRBV20-1 and TRBJ2-4; unclear D gene. The V gene's germline CDR1 is DFQATT and CDR2 SNEGSKA (reference sequence). The ends were cut back, 5 bases at V and 7 bases at J, with 21 bases in the middle. CDR3 length: 15 residues. Written as DNA, the CDR3 is TGCAGTGCTCAAAGAGAATCTCCCAGGTGGAACATTCAGTACTTC. Protein product: CSAQRESPRWNIQYF.

J is TRBJ1-1 and V is TRBV6-1; 10 bases line up with TRBD1. Germline CDR1 MNHNS, CDR2 SASEGT. V gave up 6 bases and J gave up 0 bases; unmatched junction bases: 16. CDR3 length equals 19 residues. The CDR3 loop is CASRPHLTDRGEVNTEAFF. CDR3 bases: TGTGCCAGCAGACCCCACCTAACGGACAGGGGGGAGGTGAACACTGAAGCTTTCTTT.

The rearrangement links TRBV28 to TRBJ1-1, with TRBD1 matching 8 bases. V lost 3 bases to trimming and J lost 5 bases; unmatched junction nucleotides: 8. CDR1 MDHEN and CDR2 SYDVKM come from the germline V gene. The CDR3 runs 15 residues. CDR3 coding DNA: TGTGCCAGCAGTTTCCCAGGGGGCGTGGGGACTGAAGCTTTCTTT. Translated: CASSFPGGVGTEAFF.

The rearrangement links TRBV28 to TRBJ2-5, with D tentatively TRBD2 (6 bases). There are 14 residues in the CDR3. The V end was cut by 5 bases, the J end by 4 bases, with 14 bases between. Germline CDR1 reads MDHEN; CDR2 reads SYDVKM. CDR3 nucleotide sequence: TGTGCCAGCAGTCCCGCCGGGACTCCAGAGACCCAGTACTTC. It codes for CASSPAGTPETQYF.

The chain combines TRBV5-6 with TRBJ1-2; D may be TRBD1 (5 bases). CDR3 length: 13 amino acids. V shed 2 bases and J shed 5 bases, with 10 bases lying between them. Germline lookup yields CDR1 SGHDT and CDR2 YYEEEE. The CDR3 sequence: CASSLGTAYGYTF. DNA for the CDR3: TGTGCCAGCAGCTTAGGGACCGCTTATGGCTACACCTTC.

The chain combines TRBV10-3 with TRBJ1-2; perhaps TRBD1 as D (5 bases). V lost 5 bases, J lost 6 bases, and 13 bases lay in between. Germline V gene sequence: CDR1 ENHRY, CDR2 SYGVKD. The CDR3 spans 13 residues. The CDR3 is CAISIEGTDGYTF. The CDR3 DNA follows: TGTGCCATCAGTATCGAGGGGACTGATGGCTACACCTTC.

This clonotype is labeled medium-sized. For the CDR3, the DNA is TGCAGTGCTAGAGATAAAAAGGGGGCCACCGGGGAGCTGTTTTTT. Translating gives CSARDKKGATGELFF. The genes are TRBV20-1 and TRBJ2-2; TRBD1 agrees at 7 bases. The CDR3 has 15 residues. In germline, CDR1 is DFQATT, CDR2 SNEGSKA (reference sequence). Unmatched junction bases numbered 5, after V lost 0 bases and J lost 4 bases.

This chain's CDR3 is CASSLSSGSTDTQYF. The CDR3 nucleotides read TGTGCCAGCAGCTTATCTAGCGGGAGTACAGATACGCAGTATTTT. This chain connects TRBV7-3 to TRBJ2-3; 10 bases are a match to TRBD2. V shed 2 bases, J shed 3 bases, and the junction held 2 bases outside the gene matches. CDR1 and CDR2 from the germline V gene are SGHTA and FQGTGA. The CDR3 is 15 amino acids.

The chain combines TRBV2 with TRBJ2-2; D gene unclear. Germline V gene lookup returns CDR1 SNHLY and CDR2 FYNNEI. The CDR3 length is 13 residues. The V and J ends lost 7 bases and 1 base respectively, with 7 bases between them. The CDR3 loop reads CASNMWNTGELFF. The CDR3 nucleotides read TGTGCCAGCAACATGTGGAACACCGGGGAGCTGTTTTTT.

The V gene is TRBV5-8, the J gene TRBJ1-5; 9 bases match TRBD1. There are 15 residues in the CDR3. V lost 3 bases, J lost 0 bases, and 1 base stayed unmatched. CDR1 is SGHTS, CDR2 YDEGEE, per germline. In DNA, the CDR3 is TGTGCCAGCAGCTGGACAGGGGTTAGCAATCAGCCCCAGCATTTT. Its protein product is CASSWTGVSNQPQHF.

The chain combines TRBV12-3 or TRBV12-4 with TRBJ1-1, with no clear D. V was shortened by 5 bases and J by 4 bases, with 11 bases between the two germline ends. This CDR3 contains 13 residues. DNA for the CDR3: TGTGCCAGCAGTCCATTCTGGGGCACTGAAGCTTTCTTT. Encoded protein: CASSPFWGTEAFF.

The chain carries TRBV27 and TRBJ2-7; tentative D call: TRBD1 (7 bases). Germline lookup yields CDR1 MNHEY and CDR2 SMNVEV (reference sequence). The V gene lost 1 base and the J gene lost 5 bases, with 18 bases spanning the gap. This CDR3 contains 16 residues. The CDR3 DNA follows: TGTGCCAGCAGTTTATTCTCCGCCAGGGGGGCGCACGAGCAGTACTTC. Translated: CASSLFSARGAHEQYF.

The V and J genes are TRBV7-2 and TRBJ1-2; possibly TRBD1 for D (5 bases). V lost 1 base and J 6 bases, leaving 21 bases between the germline ends. The CDR3 totals 17 residues. Germline lookup yields CDR1 SGHTA and CDR2 FQGNSA. The CDR3 sequence is CASSLEAGWEMKDGYTF. CDR3 sequence (DNA): TGTGCCAGCAGCTTAGAGGCAGGGTGGGAGATGAAGGATGGCTACACCTTC.

The V gene is TRBV6-1, the J gene TRBJ2-7, with 10 bases that match TRBD2. There are 15 residues in the CDR3. With 5 bases clipped from V and 2 bases from J, the junction kept 6 bases outside the gene matches. The V gene's germline CDR1 is MNHNS and CDR2 SASEGT. For the CDR3, the DNA is TGTGCCAGCAGTCTCGGACTAGCGGAGACCTACGAGCAGTACTTC. Translation gives CASSLGLAETYEQYF.

This clonotype has just one count. The chain uses TRBV2 and TRBJ1-2; 10 positions match TRBD1. The germline V gene encodes CDR1 SNHLY and CDR2 FYNNEI. Germline trimming cut 8 bases from V and 10 bases from J; bases unmatched to any gene: 13. This CDR3 has 14 amino acids. The CDR3: CASSDRDRGFDYTF. The CDR3, as DNA: TGTGCCAGCTCCGACCGGGACAGGGGATTTGACTACACCTTC.

This clonotype was observed a single time. V usage is TRBV24-1 and J usage is TRBJ2-7; D possibly matches TRBD1 or TRBD2 (6 bases each). V gave up 3 bases and J gave up 5 bases, with 16 bases separating them. The CDR3 sequence is 15 residues long. Germline lookup yields CDR1 KGHDR and CDR2 SFDVKD. The DNA of the CDR3 is TGTGCCACCAGTGATCCGAGACAGGAGGGGGACGAGCAGTACTTC. Encoded protein: CATSDPRQEGDEQYF.

This clonotype was counted between two and nine times. The chain links TRBV5-4 to TRBJ2-5; D is possibly TRBD1 or TRBD2 (5 bases each). Trimming pared 7 bases from V and 2 bases from J, leaving 15 bases between. The length of the CDR3 is 14 residues. The germline V gene encodes CDR1 SGHNT and CDR2 YYREEE (reference sequence). CDR3 in amino acids: CASSGLGEQETQYF. CDR3 in DNA: TGTGCCAGCTCCGGTTTGGGGGAACAAGAGACCCAGTACTTC.